One sample yielded the 32 T cell receptor beta chains listed below, sequenced in a study of early T cells in non-severe SARS-CoV-2 infection. One entry per CDR3 protein results from TCRdb running MiXCR on the 5' RACE reads. The data hold tens of thousands of distinct CDR3 sequences, with 4.5% to 6% observed a single time. Sequenced material: whole blood, taken at baseline. The source of these receptors is an adult who was a healthcare worker with PCR-confirmed SARS-CoV-2 infection or an uninfected control (not recorded which).

Judged by abundance, this clonotype is medium-sized. The chain recombines TRBV7-9 with TRBJ2-7; D possibly corresponds to TRBD2 (6 bases). Germline V gene lookup returns CDR1 SEHNR and CDR2 FQNEAQ (reference sequence). With 2 bases removed from V and 4 bases from J, the gap between germline ends came to 6 bases. The CDR3 sequence is 12 residues long. The CDR3 nucleotides are TGTGCCAGCAGCTTAAGCGGGTACGAGCAGTACTTC. Residues: CASSLSGYEQYF.

V usage is TRBV5-6 and J usage is TRBJ2-5; 8 bases are shared with TRBD2. Germline trimming cut 4 bases from V and 2 bases from J; bases unmatched to any gene: 7. The germline CDR1 and CDR2 sequences are SGHDT and YYEEEE. This CDR3 comprises 15 residues. The CDR3 loop is CASSPGLATQETQYF. The CDR3 DNA follows: TGTGCCAGCAGCCCCGGACTAGCCACACAAGAGACCCAGTACTTC.

This clonotype was seen many times. The V call is TRBV6-2 or TRBV6-3, the J call TRBJ1-5, with D possibly TRBD1 on 5 matching bases. V was trimmed by 6 bases and J by 5 bases, leaving 23 bases between them. CDR3 size: 17 residues. Per germline, CDR1 MNHEY and CDR2 SVGEGT. CDR3 protein: CASSRKQGARTHQPQHF. The DNA for the CDR3 is TGTGCCAGCAGCAGAAAGCAGGGAGCCCGCACCCATCAGCCCCAGCATTTT.

Relative to its sample, this clonotype is medium-sized. The genes are TRBV20-1 and TRBJ2-5; D perhaps matches TRBD1 (5 bases). The CDR3 has 15 residues. With 1 base removed from V and 4 bases from J, the gap between germline ends came to 16 bases. Germline V CDR1 and CDR2: DFQATT, SNEGSKA (reference sequence). The CDR3 reads CSARVGQGTSETQYF. The CDR3 DNA sequence: TGCAGTGCTAGAGTTGGGCAGGGAACCTCAGAGACCCAGTACTTC.

This clonotype was counted only a few times. This chain connects TRBV12-3 or TRBV12-4 to TRBJ1-5; D is possibly TRBD1 (6 bases). The CDR3 has 15 amino acids. Trimming took 6 bases from V and 4 from J, leaving 16 bases between them. Here the CDR3 reads CASRVGGGINQPQHF. In DNA, the CDR3 is TGTGCCAGCAGAGTGGGAGGGGGTATAAATCAGCCCCAGCATTTT.

In its sample, this clonotype ranks as medium-sized. The V gene is TRBV2, the J gene TRBJ2-7; tentative D call: TRBD1 (6 bases). V shed 5 bases and J shed 6 bases, with 17 bases lying between them. Germline CDR1 reads SNHLY; CDR2 reads FYNNEI. This CDR3 is 14 amino acids long. The CDR3 region has the DNA TGTGCCAGCAGTCAGGACAGCTCAGAAAGCGAGCAGTACTTC. Protein sequence: CASSQDSSESEQYF.

The table lists this clonotype with a few counts. The chain recombines TRBV28 with TRBJ1-5; D remains unclear. Germline-derived CDR1 and CDR2 are MDHEN and SYDVKM. CDR3 size: 11 residues. V dropped 2 bases and J dropped 9 bases, with 5 bases sitting between them. The CDR3 DNA reads as TGTGCCAGCAGTTTAATCGGGCCCCAGCATTTT. Amino acid sequence: CASSLIGPQHF.

There are many counts of this clonotype. V is TRBV7-2 and J is TRBJ2-6; D is unresolved. CDR1 is SGHTA, CDR2 FQGNSA, per germline. V gave up 5 bases and J gave up 2 bases, with 10 bases separating them. The CDR3 runs to 15 residues. CDR3 sequence: CASSPEVAGANVLTF. In DNA form, the CDR3 reads TGTGCCAGCAGCCCAGAGGTGGCTGGGGCCAACGTCCTGACTTTC.

This clonotype was seen a few times. J is TRBJ1-6 and V is TRBV10-3; the D gene is possibly TRBD1 (5 bases). V lost 0 bases and J 8 bases, leaving 5 bases between the germline ends. The CDR3 contains 13 residues. Germline CDR1 is ENHRY and CDR2 is SYGVKD. For the CDR3, the DNA is TGTGCCATCAGTGAGTCGGGGGATTCACCCCTCCACTTT. Translated, it gives CAISESGDSPLHF.

In this sample, this clonotype turned up many times. The rearrangement uses TRBV3-1 and TRBJ1-3; D ambiguous. This CDR3 region has 14 residues. V lost 0 bases and J 4 bases, leaving 7 bases between the germline ends. Per germline, CDR1 LGHDT and CDR2 YNNKEL (reference sequence). This chain's CDR3 is CASSQDYRGNTIYF. As DNA, the CDR3 is TGTGCCAGCAGCCAAGACTATCGGGGAAACACCATATATTTT.

Only a few counts were recorded for this clonotype. This sequence joins TRBV7-2 and TRBJ2-3; 13 nucleotides match TRBD2. Germline trimming cut 4 bases from V and 5 bases from J; bases unmatched to any gene: 9. This CDR3 contains 17 residues. Germline CDR1 and CDR2: SGHTA and FQGNSA. For the CDR3, the DNA is TGTGCCAGCAGCTATAGAACTAGACTAGCGGGGGGAGATACGCAGTATTTT. It specifies CASSYRTRLAGGDTQYF.

There are a few counts of this clonotype. This sequence joins TRBV27 and TRBJ1-2; no reliable D call. CDR3 length equals 13 residues. Germline values: CDR1 MNHEY, CDR2 SMNVEV (reference sequence). Trimming stripped 5 bases from V and 2 bases from J, with 9 bases between. CDR3 region: CASSTQTNYGYTF. For the CDR3, the DNA is TGTGCCAGCAGTACACAGACGAACTATGGCTACACCTTC.

This clonotype was counted only a few times. The CDR3 region has the DNA TGTGCCACCAGCAGAGATTTGGAGGGTTTGACCGAGCAGTACTTC. This encodes CATSRDLEGLTEQYF. The chain recombines TRBV15 with TRBJ2-7, with D perhaps matching TRBD2 (6 bases). Deletions cut 0 bases from V and 6 bases from J, with 15 bases between. Looked up from germline, CDR1 is LNHNV and CDR2 is YYDKDF (reference sequence). This CDR3 has 15 amino acids.

By share, this clonotype counts as medium-sized. The chain joins TRBV6-5 to TRBJ1-6; D uncertain. The germline V and J ends were trimmed by 7 bases and 5 bases, with 27 bases remaining between them. CDR3 size: 19 residues. Per the germline V gene, CDR1 is MNHEY and CDR2 is SVGAGI. In DNA, the CDR3 is TGTGCCAGCAACCAAACGGACTGGCCCGCCTGCAATAATAATTCACCCCTCCACTTT. It yields the protein CASNQTDWPACNNNSPLHF.

The rearrangement uses TRBV18 and TRBJ1-1, with D tentatively TRBD1 (5 bases). Germline lookup yields CDR1 KGHSH and CDR2 LQKENI. There are 15 residues in the CDR3. V was clipped by 2 bases and J by 0 bases, with 10 bases between them. The CDR3 sequence: CASSPWGPMNTEAFF. In nucleotides, the CDR3 is TGTGCCAGCTCACCATGGGGACCAATGAACACTGAAGCTTTCTTT.

This clonotype is labeled medium-sized. The J gene is TRBJ1-3, the V gene TRBV28; D is possibly TRBD1 (6 bases). CDR3 length equals 18 residues. Trimming removed 3 bases from V and 4 bases from J, with 22 bases in between. Germline loops: CDR1 MDHEN, CDR2 SYDVKM. CDR3 sequence: CASSFDPLGGLTGNTIYF. In DNA, the CDR3 is TGTGCCAGCAGTTTTGACCCTCTTGGGGGGCTGACCGGAAACACCATATATTTT.

This clonotype is medium-sized (0.01 to 0.1%) within its sample. The V gene is TRBV7-2, the J gene TRBJ1-4; TRBD1 agrees at 7 bases. The germline V gene encodes CDR1 SGHTA and CDR2 FQGNSA. CDR3 length: 14 amino acids. The V segment lost 3 bases and the J segment 8 bases; nucleotides outside the gene matches: 6. The CDR3 nucleotides are TGTGCCAGCAGCTTGTTTCAGGGGGACGAAAAACTGTTTTTT. Its translation is CASSLFQGDEKLFF.

The table lists this clonotype with many counts. Here the CDR3 DNA reads TGTGCCAGCCGGGGTGAGTCGGAGACCCAGTACTTC. The encoded protein is CASRGESETQYF. This chain uses TRBV18 with TRBJ2-5; D may be TRBD2 (5 bases). The CDR3 consists of 12 residues. V was cut by 8 bases and J by 5 bases, with 12 bases left in between. CDR1 and CDR2 (germline): KGHSH, LQKENI.

Many counts were recorded for this clonotype. The CDR3, as DNA: TGTGCCAGCAGCTTATTACAGGGCTCAGATACGCAGTATTTT. It is translated as CASSLLQGSDTQYF. The genes are TRBV7-2 and TRBJ2-3; a possible D gene is TRBD1 (6 bases). CDR3 size: 14 residues. Trimming took 2 bases from V and 4 from J, leaving 10 bases between them. Germline CDR1 SGHTA, CDR2 FQGNSA.

The rearrangement links TRBV29-1 to TRBJ1-5; D is unclear. Germline-derived CDR1 and CDR2 are SQVTM and ANQGSEA. The CDR3 has 12 amino acids. Trimming pared 5 bases from V and 0 bases from J, leaving 5 bases between. The CDR3 loop is CSVSYSNQPQHF. Here the CDR3 DNA reads TGCAGCGTTAGCTATAGCAATCAGCCCCAGCATTTT.

J is TRBJ2-5 and V is TRBV11-2, with TRBD1 matching 12 bases. The germline V gene encodes CDR1 SGHAT and CDR2 FQNNGV. The CDR3 consists of 19 residues. Trimming cost V 2 bases and J 0 bases; bases outside gene matches: 10. The CDR3 DNA reads as TGTGCCAGCAGCTTATGGGGGACAGGGGGCAAAACGTACCAAGAGACCCAGTACTTC. It translates to CASSLWGTGGKTYQETQYF.

This clonotype was observed a few times. The chain is built from TRBV20-1 and TRBJ1-3; D not certain. This CDR3 region has 12 residues. CDR1 and CDR2 from the germline V gene are DFQATT and SNEGSKA (reference sequence). With 6 bases removed from V and 4 bases from J, the gap between germline ends came to 10 bases. This chain's CDR3 is CSAVGPGNTIYF. For the CDR3, the DNA is TGCAGTGCCGTCGGACCCGGAAACACCATATATTTT.

This clonotype was counted between two and nine times. The V gene is TRBV11-1, the J gene TRBJ2-1; D not resolved. Between the trimmed V and J ends, which lost 6 bases and 10 bases, there was a span of 10 bases. CDR3 length: 11 residues. Per germline, CDR1 SGHAT and CDR2 FQDESV (reference sequence). CDR3 in amino acids: CASRYQREQFF. CDR3 sequence (DNA): TGTGCCAGCAGATACCAGAGGGAGCAGTTCTTC.

Ten or more counts support this clonotype. The chain employs TRBV20-1 and TRBJ1-4; no reliable D call. The V end lost 0 bases, the J end lost 8 bases, and 13 bases lay between the germline ends. There are 14 residues in the CDR3. The germline gives CDR1 DFQATT, CDR2 SNEGSKA (reference sequence). The CDR3 nucleotides are TGCAGTGCTAGAGATCTTCGGGTTGGAGAAAAACTGTTTTTT. It specifies CSARDLRVGEKLFF.

This clonotype was detected ten times or more. The V call is TRBV28, the J call TRBJ1-4; no clear D. The germline V and J ends were trimmed by 7 bases and 10 bases, with 10 bases remaining between them. The CDR3 is 11 amino acids. Germline V gene sequence: CDR1 MDHEN, CDR2 SYDVKM. CDR3 in amino acids: CASTDTTKLFF. CDR3 in DNA: TGTGCCAGCACCGACACGACAAAACTGTTTTTT.

This clonotype is judged medium-sized. This rearrangement joins TRBV14 to TRBJ2-7, with D uncertain. Germline lookup yields CDR1 SGHDN and CDR2 FVKESK. V was pared by 4 bases and J by 9 bases, with 13 bases between. The CDR3 extends over 12 amino acids. This CDR3 reads CASSLRTSGQYF. The CDR3 DNA sequence: TGTGCCAGCAGCCTCAGAACGAGTGGGCAGTACTTC.

This clonotype showed up many times. The chain has TRBV25-1 and TRBJ1-6, with 9 positions matching TRBD1. Trimming at V came to 4 bases and at J to 5 bases, leaving 9 bases not matched to a gene. CDR3 length: 17 residues. The germline gives CDR1 MGHDK, CDR2 SYGVNS. This CDR3 is CASSVGTRTGDNSPLHF. The DNA for the CDR3 is TGTGCCAGCAGTGTTGGGACCCGGACAGGGGATAATTCACCCCTCCACTTT.

There are many counts of this clonotype. The chain joins TRBV19 to TRBJ1-2, with D perhaps TRBD1 (5 bases). Trimming left V 3 bases short and J 8 bases short, with 13 bases between. CDR1 is LNHDA and CDR2 is SQIVND in the germline V gene (reference sequence). CDR3 size: 13 residues. Here the CDR3 reads CASSISKDTGYTF. CDR3 nucleotide sequence: TGTGCCAGTAGTATCTCGAAGGACACCGGCTACACCTTC. The full variable domain, rest sourced from reference TRBV19 and TRBJ1-2, is DGGITQSPKYLFRKEGQNVTLSCEQNLNHDAMYWYRQDPGQGLRLIYYSQIVNDFQKGDIAEGYSVSREKKESFPLTVTSAQKNPTAFYLCASSISKDTGYTFGSGTRLTVV.

This clonotype counts as medium-sized. This chain links TRBV7-2 with TRBJ2-5, with D unresolved. CDR1 SGHTA and CDR2 FQGNSA come from the germline V gene. The CDR3 totals 18 residues. V was cut by 2 bases and J by 0 bases, with 19 bases left in between. The CDR3, as DNA: TGTGCCAGCAGCTTAACCCAGATACTCGCGGCAGACCAAGAGACCCAGTACTTC. Translating gives CASSLTQILAADQETQYF.

In this sample, this clonotype turned up many times. J is TRBJ1-2 and V is TRBV19; 7 positions agree with TRBD1. The germline CDR1 and CDR2 sequences are LNHDA and SQIVND (reference sequence). J gave up 6 bases and V 5 bases, and 6 bases lay outside the gene matches. CDR3 length: 13 residues. The CDR3 DNA sequence: TGTGCCAGTAGTTTTGAAGGGACAGATGGCTACACCTTC. This gives the protein CASSFEGTDGYTF.

The table lists this clonotype with many counts. The rearrangement links TRBV7-3 to TRBJ1-1; no clear D. Germline CDR1 reads SGHTA; CDR2 reads FQGTGA. The CDR3 is 16 amino acids. Deletions cut 2 bases from V and 0 bases from J, with 13 bases between. CDR3 sequence reads: CASSLRPGSMNTEAFF. CDR3 bases: TGTGCCAGCAGCTTACGGCCAGGATCCATGAACACTGAAGCTTTCTTT.

A single count supports this clonotype. The chain links TRBV27 to TRBJ1-6; D ambiguous. The CDR3 runs to 14 residues. Trimming took 3 bases from V and 7 from J, leaving 10 bases between them. Per germline, CDR1 MNHEY and CDR2 SMNVEV (reference sequence). The CDR3 is CASSFEGRNSPLHF. The CDR3 DNA follows: TGTGCCAGCAGTTTCGAGGGAAGGAATTCACCCCTCCACTTT.